A selection of T cell receptor beta chains follows, all from one sample in a study of blood T cell repertoires in COVID-19. The assay was immunoSEQ multiplex PCR, and TCRdb's table has in-frame clones only and misses some. The repertoire consists of some 380,000 clones, with about 80% occurring once and the leading ten covering 0.85% to 1.3%. Sequenced input: peripheral blood. These TCRs come from a human donor with acute or convalescent COVID-19. The donor label of this sample is uncertain. CDR3s include the opening cysteine and the closing phenylalanine or tryptophan. The D gene is left open where the match is weak. Clone size, where shown, is once, few, many, or a class for clones that have expanded.

V	D	J	size	DNA	CDR3
TRBV15	TRBD1	TRBJ1-5	NA	TGTGCCACCAGCAAGACAGGGAATAGCAATCAGCCCCAGCATTTT	CATSKTGNSNQPQHF
TRBV2	NA	TRBJ2-3	NA	TGTGCCAGCGGAGCGGCTCGGATCACAGATACGCAGTATTTT	CASGAARITDTQYF
TRBV29-1	TRBD1	TRBJ2-3	NA	TGCAGCGGAGGGGACAGGGGGCCAGATACGCAGTATTTT	CSGGDRGPDTQYF
TRBV20-1	NA	TRBJ1-1	NA	TGCAGTGCTAGACCTAGGGGTGAAGCTTTCTTT	CSARPRGEAFF
TRBV5-1	TRBD1	TRBJ1-1	NA	TGCGCCAGCAGCTTGGACGGACAGGGAAACACTGAAGCTTTCTTT	CASSLDGQGNTEAFF
TRBV9	NA	TRBJ2-1	NA	TGTGCCAGCAGTTGGACATCAGGGGTAGGAGAGCAGTTCTTC	CASSWTSGVGEQFF
TRBV28	TRBD1	TRBJ2-7	few	TGTGCCAGCAGTTTATTGACAGGGGGCGCCTACGAGCAGTACTTC	CASSLLTGGAYEQYF
TRBV5-1	NA	TRBJ1-4	NA	TGCGCCAGCAGCTTCGACGGTAGAGCGGGTGAAAAACTGTTTTTT	CASSFDGRAGEKLFF
TRBV7-2	TRBD2	TRBJ2-7	NA	TGTGCCAGCAGCGTTAGTCGGGGACTAGCGGACGAGCAGTACTTC	CASSVSRGLADEQYF
TRBV30	TRBD1	TRBJ2-3	NA	TGTGCCATGGACAGGTCCGGCACAGATACGCAGTATTTT	CAMDRSGTDTQYF
TRBV6-4	NA	TRBJ2-1	NA	TGTGCCAGCAGTGACACAGGGAGCTCCTACAATGAGCAGTTCTTC	CASSDTGSSYNEQFF
TRBV28	NA	TRBJ1-2	NA	TGTGCCAGCAGTTTCAGTGTCTATGGCTACACCTTC	CASSFSVYGYTF
TRBV5-1	TRBD2	TRBJ2-1	NA	TGCGCCAGCAGCCCCACAGGGACTAGCGGTCATGAGCAGTTCTTC	CASSPTGTSGHEQFF
TRBV18	TRBD1	TRBJ2-2	NA	TGTGCCAGCTCACAGTCCGGGACAGGGGTTACCACCGGGGAGCTGTTTTTT	CASSQSGTGVTTGELFF
TRBV6-4	NA	TRBJ1-6	NA	TGTGCCAGCAGACAGAGCTCCTATAATTCACCCCTCCACTTT	CASRQSSYNSPLHF
TRBV3-1/TRBV3-2	TRBD1	TRBJ1-4	NA	TGTGCCAGCAGCCAAGCAAGAGGACAGGGGGGAGTTGAAAAACTGTTTTTT	CASSQARGQGGVEKLFF
TRBV11-2	NA	TRBJ2-2	NA	TGTGCCAGCAGCAGACAGGACGGGGAGCTGTTTTTT	CASSRQDGELFF
TRBV2	TRBD2	TRBJ2-3	NA	TGTGCCAGCAGTAACCTAGCGGTAGATACGCAGTATTTT	CASSNLAVDTQYF
TRBV5-1	TRBD2	TRBJ2-3	NA	TGCGCCAGCAGCTTGAGCGGGGCTAGCACAGATACGCAGTATTTT	CASSLSGASTDTQYF
TRBV5-1	NA	TRBJ1-1	NA	TGCGCCAGCAGCTTGCCTATTCCGGCTTTCTTT	CASSLPIPAFF
TRBV28	NA	TRBJ2-7	NA	TGCGCCAGCAGAATTACCGGCAGGCCTTCCTACGAGCAGTACTTC	CASRITGRPSYEQYF
TRBV14	NA	TRBJ1-3	NA	TGTGCCAGCAGCCATTTACAGGGAGCTGGAAACACCATATATTTT	CASSHLQGAGNTIYF
TRBV27	NA	TRBJ2-7	NA	TGTGCCAGCAGTCGAACAACCGCCTACGAGCAGTACTTC	CASSRTTAYEQYF
TRBV19	NA	TRBJ1-5	NA	TGTGCCAGTAGTGGGGCCAGGGATCAGCCCCAGCATTTT	CASSGARDQPQHF
TRBV19	TRBD1	TRBJ2-7	NA	TGTGCCAGTAGTAACCGACAGGGGGTGGCCGAGCAGTACTTC	CASSNRQGVAEQYF
TRBV6-5	NA	TRBJ1-1	NA	TGTGCCAGCAGTTACGGGAGGGGCACTGAAGCTTTCTTT	CASSYGRGTEAFF
TRBV27	NA	TRBJ1-2	NA	TGTGCCACTAAGGGGGGGTCCTATGGCTACACCTTC	CATKGGSYGYTF
TRBV19	TRBD2	TRBJ2-7	NA	TGTGCCAGTAGTACTGGACGGCGGGGGAGGAACGAGCAGTACTTC	CASSTGRRGRNEQYF
TRBV5-1	TRBD2	TRBJ2-2	many	TGCGCCAGCAGCTTGGCCACTAGCGGGGCCGGGGAGCTGTTTTTT	CASSLATSGAGELFF
TRBV29-1	TRBD1	TRBJ1-2	NA	TGCAGCGCCATCTGGACAGGGAACTATGGCTACACCTTC	CSAIWTGNYGYTF
TRBV28	TRBD1	TRBJ2-5	NA	TGTGCCAGCAGATCGGACAGGCGCAAAGAGACCCAGTACTTC	CASRSDRRKETQYF
TRBV5-1	NA	TRBJ1-2	NA	TGCGCCAGCAGCTTGTCCCCTAGACCACAGGAGCTCTATGGCTACACCTTC	CASSLSPRPQELYGYTF
TRBV18	NA	TRBJ1-1	NA	TGTGCCAGCTCACCGCAGGGGTACACTGAAGCTTTCTTT	CASSPQGYTEAFF
TRBV5-5	NA	TRBJ2-7	NA	TGTGCCAGCAGCTACAGCTACGAGCAGTACTTC	CASSYSYEQYF
TRBV12-5	TRBD1	TRBJ1-5	NA	TGTGCTAGTGGTGAGACAGGGAATCAGCCCCAGCATTTT	CASGETGNQPQHF
TRBV6-5	TRBD1	TRBJ1-4	NA	TGTGCCAGCAGTTTGGACAGGGGCGCGGGTCCTGAAAAACTGTTTTTT	CASSLDRGAGPEKLFF
TRBV4-1	TRBD2	TRBJ2-5	few	TGCGCCAGCAGCCACCCGGGACTAGCGGGCGGGAGGGAGACCCAGTACTTC	CASSHPGLAGGRETQYF
TRBV19	TRBD1	TRBJ1-1	NA	TGTGCCAGTAGTCCCCCTGACAGGGCGGGGGCTTTCTTT	CASSPPDRAGAFF
TRBV10-2	NA	TRBJ1-2	NA	TGCGCCAGCCAACAGGGTGAATATGGCTACACCTTC	CASQQGEYGYTF
TRBV11-2	TRBD1	TRBJ2-7	NA	TGTGCCAGCAGCACTAACAGGGGTCACGAGCAGTACTTC	CASSTNRGHEQYF
TRBV6-5	NA	TRBJ2-3	NA	TGTGCCAGCACCAGACTAGAGACAGATACGCAGTATTTT	CASTRLETDTQYF
TRBV28	TRBD1	TRBJ2-7	NA	TGTGCCAGCGGGGTCAGCAGGGGGATCGTATGGCAGTACTTC	CASGVSRGIVWQYF
TRBV9	TRBD1	TRBJ2-3	NA	TGTGCCAGCAGCACCCGACAGGGTCTGGGCACAGATACGCAGTATTTT	CASSTRQGLGTDTQYF
TRBV23-1	NA	TRBJ1-5	NA	TGCGCCAGCAGTCAATCGGCGGGAATGGGCAATCAGCCCCAGCATTTT	CASSQSAGMGNQPQHF
TRBV6-5	NA	TRBJ1-1	NA	TGTGCCAGCAGCTCCCTAGGCACGGGGAACACTGAAGCTTTCTTT	CASSSLGTGNTEAFF
TRBV21-1	NA	TRBJ1-1	NA	TGTGCCAGCAGCAAAGAGGGGCGGTGGTGCACTGAAGCTTTCTTT	CASSKEGRWCTEAFF
TRBV6-6	NA	TRBJ2-7	NA	TGTGCCAGCAGTTATGGCGGGACAGACTACGAGCAGTACTTC	CASSYGGTDYEQYF
TRBV6-4	NA	TRBJ1-1	NA	TGTGCCAGCAGTACACAGGAACAGGACACTGAAGCTTTCTTT	CASSTQEQDTEAFF
TRBV7-8	TRBD1	TRBJ1-6	few	TGTGCCAGCAGCTCACGGGACAGGAGTTCACCCCTCCACTTT	CASSSRDRSSPLHF
TRBV4-1	TRBD2	TRBJ2-1	NA	TGCGCCAGCAGCCAAGATCGACTAGCAGTGGATGAGCAGTTCTTC	CASSQDRLAVDEQFF
TRBV7-8	NA	TRBJ1-1	NA	TGTGCCAGCAGCGATGCCTCGGGGACAAACACTGAAGCTTTCTTT	CASSDASGTNTEAFF
TRBV18	NA	TRBJ1-5	NA	TGTGCCAGCTCACCGCAGGGGAGCAATCAGCCCCAGCATTTT	CASSPQGSNQPQHF
TRBV6-5	TRBD1	TRBJ1-6	few	TGTGCCAGCAGTTACCAGGGACAGGGCAATTCACCCCTCCACTTT	CASSYQGQGNSPLHF
TRBV28	TRBD1	TRBJ1-1	NA	TGTGCCAGCAGTCTCACTCCGACACAGGGGGCTAAGCGAATGGCTTTCTTT	CASSLTPTQGAKRMAFF
TRBV30	NA	TRBJ1-6	NA	TGTGCCTGGAGTGTAGGGGATAATTCACCCCTCCACTTT	CAWSVGDNSPLHF
TRBV3-1/TRBV3-2	NA	TRBJ1-2	NA	TGTGCCAGCAGCCGGCTGGGGGCAGCAGGTTATGGCTACACCTTC	CASSRLGAAGYGYTF
TRBV19	TRBD1	TRBJ1-5	few	TGTGCCAGTAGTACCTATTGGGACAGGGTAGGAAATCAGCCCCAGCATTTT	CASSTYWDRVGNQPQHF
TRBV7-9	TRBD1	TRBJ2-6	NA	TGTGCCAGCAGCCAGGCCAGGGGGCGGGCCAACGTCCTGACTTTC	CASSQARGRANVLTF